The rows below give T cell receptor beta chains drawn from one sample of a study of blood T cell repertoires in COVID-19. TCRdb's table, derived via immunoSEQ multiplex PCR, lists solely in-frame clones and lacks some. The data contain roughly 140,000 clones, around 87% of them singletons. The specimen sequenced was PBMCs or T cells enriched from blood (not recorded which). The receptors come from a man in his sixties who had recovered from COVID-19. The CDR3 runs from the conserved cysteine through the conserved F or W. Fields, in order: clone size, J gene, V gene, D gene, CDR3 protein, CDR3 DNA. A D gene is named only where the DNA matches it firmly. For some rows the clone size is stated as once, few or many, or as a class when expanded; others skip it.

>NA|TRBJ2-5|TRBV11-2|TRBD2
CASRATSGRQTQYF
TGTGCCAGCAGGGCCACTAGCGGGAGACAGACCCAGTACTTC
>NA|TRBJ1-4|TRBV28|NA
CASSPSPNTPRGEKLFF
TGTGCCAGCAGTCCTTCCCCGAACACACCTCGAGGTGAAAAACTGTTTTTT
>NA|TRBJ1-2|TRBV28|TRBD1
CASRAGQGAPYGYTF
TGTGCCAGCAGGGCGGGACAGGGGGCTCCCTATGGCTACACCTTC
>NA|TRBJ1-6|TRBV4-1|NA
CASSPGWQRSSYNSPLHF
TGCGCCAGCAGCCCAGGGTGGCAGAGGAGCTCCTATAATTCACCCCTCCACTTT
>once|TRBJ1-2|TRBV18|NA
CASSPGESNYGYTF
TGTGCCAGCTCACCAGGGGAGTCCAACTATGGCTACACCTTC
>few|TRBJ2-2|TRBV5-6|NA
CASSLDDLGGTGELFF
TGTGCCAGCAGCCTGGACGATCTTGGCGGCACCGGGGAGCTGTTTTTT
>few|TRBJ2-7|TRBV7-9|TRBD1
CALTPGGIEQYF
TGTGCTCTCACCCCAGGGGGTATCGAGCAGTACTTC
>NA|TRBJ2-1|TRBV2|TRBD1
CASSADRETYNEQFF
TGTGCCAGCAGTGCGGACAGGGAGACCTACAATGAGCAGTTCTTC
>NA|TRBJ1-2|TRBV6-4|NA
CASSRTVLDYGYTF
TGTGCCAGCAGCCGGACAGTGCTTGACTATGGCTACACCTTC
>once|TRBJ2-7|TRBV5-1|NA
CASSLAGEQYF
TGCGCCAGCAGCTTGGCAGGCGAGCAGTACTTC
>NA|TRBJ2-7|TRBV20-1|NA
CSARPSYEQYF
TGCAGTGCTAGACCTTCCTACGAGCAGTACTTC
>few|TRBJ1-2|TRBV12-3/TRBV12-4|TRBD1
CASSAGTDYTF
TGTGCCAGCAGTGCTGGGACAGACTACACCTTC
>NA|TRBJ2-7|TRBV2|TRBD2
CASSTNPGTSGWEQYF
TGTGCCAGCAGTACTAACCCCGGGACTAGCGGGTGGGAGCAGTACTTC
>NA|TRBJ1-1|TRBV6-5|TRBD1
CASKESGGRYTEAFF
TGTGCCAGCAAAGAATCAGGGGGACGGTACACTGAAGCTTTCTTT
>NA|TRBJ2-7|TRBV27|TRBD1
CASKRLDRVGEQYF
TGTGCCAGTAAAAGACTGGACAGGGTGGGCGAGCAGTACTTC
>NA|TRBJ2-1|TRBV28|TRBD1
CASGGTGGNEQFF
TGTGCCAGCGGCGGGACAGGTGGAAATGAGCAGTTCTTC
>NA|TRBJ2-7|TRBV12-3/TRBV12-4|NA
CASSLEWHGEQYF
TGTGCCAGCAGTTTAGAGTGGCATGGCGAGCAGTACTTC
>NA|TRBJ1-4|TRBV7-2|TRBD1
CASSNHRVRGDRGREKLFF
TGTGCCAGCAGCAACCATCGGGTCAGGGGGGACAGGGGACGAGAAAAACTGTTTTTT
>NA|TRBJ2-7|TRBV12-3/TRBV12-4|NA
CASTRGSSYEQYF
TGTGCCAGCACGAGAGGGAGCTCCTACGAGCAGTACTTC
>NA|TRBJ2-7|TRBV19|TRBD2
CASSTPALAGRTYEQYF
TGTGCCAGTAGTACGCCGGCCCTAGCGGGACGGACCTACGAGCAGTACTTC
>NA|TRBJ1-1|TRBV7-3|NA
CASSLGGPNTEAFF
TGTGCCAGCAGCTTAGGGGGCCCGAACACTGAAGCTTTCTTT
>NA|TRBJ1-1|TRBV28|TRBD1
CASSYPDRGRAFF
TGTGCCAGCAGTTACCCCGACAGGGGACGAGCTTTCTTT
>NA|TRBJ1-1|TRBV7-9|NA
CASSLARGRVRSNTEAFF
TGTGCCAGCAGCTTAGCGCGGGGCAGGGTTCGAAGTAACACTGAAGCTTTCTTT
>NA|TRBJ2-1|TRBV7-9|NA
CASSLQASFINEQFF
TGTGCCAGCAGCTTACAGGCCAGCTTTATCAATGAGCAGTTCTTC
>NA|TRBJ1-5|TRBV2|NA
CASSGHGNQPQHF
TGTGCCAGCAGTGGACATGGCAATCAGCCCCAGCATTTT
>NA|TRBJ2-7|TRBV29-1|TRBD2
CSVRTSAEDAYEQYF
TGCAGCGTAAGAACTAGCGCTGAGGATGCCTACGAGCAGTACTTC
>NA|TRBJ1-5|TRBV24-1|TRBD1
CATSDHGQGLGQPQHF
TGTGCCACCAGTGACCACGGACAGGGGTTAGGGCAGCCCCAGCATTTT
>NA|TRBJ1-1|TRBV7-6|TRBD1
CASSPDRGGTEAFF
TGTGCCAGCAGCCCGGACAGGGGAGGCACTGAAGCTTTCTTT
>NA|TRBJ1-1|TRBV7-2|NA
CASSLTNVAGAFF
TGTGCCAGCAGCTTGACAAACGTCGCTGGAGCTTTCTTT
>NA|TRBJ1-1|TRBV29-1|NA
CSVEDFRGMNTEAFF
TGCAGCGTTGAAGATTTTAGGGGAATGAACACTGAAGCTTTCTTT
>NA|TRBJ2-2|TRBV10-1|NA
CASSATGNTGELFF
TGCGCCAGCAGTGCCACAGGGAACACCGGGGAGCTGTTTTTT
>NA|TRBJ2-1|TRBV18|NA
CASSTSGGNEQFF
TGTGCCAGCTCCACATCCGGCGGGAATGAGCAGTTCTTC
>NA|TRBJ2-2|TRBV6-5|TRBD1
CASNLDRGLAGELFF
TGTGCCAGCAACCTTGACAGGGGTCTGGCCGGGGAGCTGTTTTTT
>once|TRBJ1-3|TRBV7-6|TRBD1
CASSLGTGLGNTIYF
TGTGCCAGCAGCCTAGGGACAGGGCTAGGAAACACCATATATTTT
>NA|TRBJ1-2|TRBV7-8|NA
CASSLWPGDGYTF
TGTGCCAGCAGCTTATGGCCAGGGGATGGCTACACCTTC
>NA|TRBJ1-4|TRBV4-1|TRBD1
CASSQEGQRNEKLFF
TGCGCCAGCAGCCAAGAGGGACAGCGAAATGAAAAACTGTTTTTT
>NA|TRBJ2-5|TRBV11-2|NA
CASSFFPGRGETQYF
TGTGCCAGCAGCTTCTTCCCCGGGAGAGGGGAGACCCAGTACTTC
>NA|TRBJ2-3|TRBV7-9|NA
CAGGNTQYF
TGTGCCGGGGGGAATACGCAGTATTTT
>few|TRBJ2-7|TRBV19|TRBD2
CASSHHTSGGPPYEQYF
TGTGCCAGTAGTCATCACACTAGCGGGGGACCCCCCTACGAGCAGTACTTC
>NA|TRBJ1-1|TRBV7-9|NA
CASSLGQKAFF
TGTGCCAGCAGCTTAGGGCAGAAAGCTTTCTTT
>NA|TRBJ1-1|TRBV4-1|TRBD1
CASGNRGLNTEAFF
TGCGCCAGCGGCAACAGGGGGCTGAACACTGAAGCTTTCTTT
>NA|TRBJ2-7|TRBV7-8|TRBD2
CASSLALTSGGSYEQYF
TGTGCCAGCAGCTTAGCGCTAACTAGCGGGGGGTCCTACGAGCAGTACTTC
>few|TRBJ1-2|TRBV2|NA
CASSRLANYGYTF
TGTGCCAGCAGTCGCTTAGCTAACTATGGCTACACCTTC
>NA|TRBJ1-1|TRBV7-8|NA
CASSFGRANTEAFF
TGTGCCAGCAGCTTCGGCAGGGCGAACACTGAAGCTTTCTTT
>NA|TRBJ1-4|TRBV28|NA
CAAAGTRSTNEKLFF
TGTGCGGCCGCCGGGACAAGATCAACTAATGAAAAACTGTTTTTT
>NA|TRBJ2-1|TRBV5-4|NA
CASSAGFPGYEQFF
TGTGCCAGCAGCGCGGGATTCCCGGGGTATGAGCAGTTCTTC
>NA|TRBJ1-4|TRBV2|TRBD1
CASSGGQGREKLFF
TGTGCCAGCAGTGGGGGACAGGGGAGAGAAAAACTGTTTTTT
>once|TRBJ1-5|TRBV19|TRBD1
CAIPSGTGDYSNQPQHF
TGTGCCATCCCGTCCGGGACAGGGGATTATAGCAATCAGCCCCAGCATTTT
>few|TRBJ2-1|TRBV5-4|TRBD2
CASSSRLAGGPNNEQFF
TGTGCCAGCAGCAGCAGACTAGCGGGAGGGCCCAACAATGAGCAGTTCTTC